What follows is one TCR beta chain and its context. As yet, its antigen is unknown. The data were obtained in a study of T cell responses to AZD1222 COVID-19 vaccine. After removal of 5 bases from V and 7 bases from J, the junction contained 15 bases not matched to a gene. CDR3 length: 16 residues. In germline, CDR1 is PRHDT, CDR2 FYEKMQ (reference sequence). Libraries were prepared by immunoSEQ multiplex PCR; TCRdb keeps only in-frame clonotypes and omits some of them. Of around 30,000 clones in the sample, approximately 93% are singletons; the top ten hold 7.5% to 10%. Study-level points and caveats: No repertoire was sampled before or during the peak T cell response, only after it. Seropositive at baseline were only 5 or 6 AZD1222 recipients. As reported, nearly half of all spike-specific TCRs target variant regions that are unmutated. Donors were chiefly white British, with a greater number of females, and clonal diversity was perhaps underestimated.

Sequencing was performed on peripheral blood, taken on day 0 of AZD1222 vaccination. The receptor comes from an adult in good health. This chain connects TRBV13 to TRBJ2-5; the match to TRBD2 covers 8 bases. This CDR3 is CASSPRGGQGPPTQYF. In DNA form, the CDR3 reads TGTGCCAGCAGCCCCCGGGGGGGGCAGGGCCCCCCGACCCAGTACTTC.